Below, 20 T cell receptor beta chains from the same sample are listed, as sequenced in a study of cytomegalovirus exposure and HLA in healthy donors (dated 2017 in TCRdb). The library was prepared using the immunoSEQ multiplex PCR assay. TCRdb limited this immuneACCESS table to in-frame rearrangements with V and J called. A share of clones is missing; checked studies link under half to unresolved V genes, and the rest is unexplained. The sample table shows about 250,000 clones, and around nine tenths are seen once. The top ten clones comprise roughly 2.5% of the sample. Sequencing input: PBMCs. These receptors originate from a man between 18 and 29 years old in good health and CMV-seronegative.

This sequence joins TRBV7-2 and TRBJ1-6, with D tentatively TRBD1 (5 bases). Looked up from germline, CDR1 is SGHTA and CDR2 is FQGNSA. V shed 2 bases and J shed 6 bases, with 11 bases lying between them. The length of the CDR3 is 15 residues. The CDR3 DNA reads as TGTGCCAGCAGCTTACAGGGACTGGGTAATTCACCCCTCCACTTT. Translation gives CASSLQGLGNSPLHF.

The chain couples TRBV28 to TRBJ2-5, with TRBD1 matching 7 bases. Unmatched junction bases numbered 2, after V lost 2 bases and J lost 5 bases. This CDR3 has 13 residues. In germline, CDR1 is MDHEN, CDR2 SYDVKM. Written as DNA, the CDR3 is TGTGCCAGCAGTTTAGGGACAGTTGAGACCCAGTACTTC. Residues: CASSLGTVETQYF.

The genes are TRBV7-9 and TRBJ1-2; TRBD1 agrees at 11 bases. The CDR3 has 17 amino acids. The J segment lost 2 bases and the V segment lost 1 base, leaving 6 bases of the junction unmatched. Germline V lookup: CDR1 SEHNR, CDR2 FQNEAQ (reference sequence). CDR3: CASSLEGQGVKNYGYTF. In DNA form, the CDR3 reads TGTGCCAGCAGCTTAGAGGGACAGGGGGTGAAGAACTATGGCTACACCTTC.

This chain uses TRBV7-9 with TRBJ2-5; 7 bases agree with TRBD2. The V and J ends lost 3 bases and 3 bases, in that order; junction bases with no gene match: 1. The CDR3 has 13 amino acids. Germline CDR1 SEHNR, CDR2 FQNEAQ (reference sequence). The CDR3 sequence is CASSLSGKETQYF. The CDR3 DNA reads TGTGCCAGCAGCTTGAGCGGGAAAGAGACCCAGTACTTC.

This chain uses TRBV5-6 with TRBJ1-2; D gene unclear. Germline V CDR1 and CDR2: SGHDT, YYEEEE. V lost 0 bases and J 8 bases, leaving 8 bases between the germline ends. The CDR3 consists of 12 residues. This CDR3 is CASSLDEEGYTF. CDR3 bases: TGTGCCAGCAGCTTGGATGAGGAAGGCTACACCTTC.

The rearrangement uses TRBV19 and TRBJ1-5; unclear D gene. The length of the CDR3 is 15 residues. V lost 7 bases to trimming and J lost 4 bases, with 17 bases between them. In germline, CDR1 is LNHDA, CDR2 SQIVND (reference sequence). DNA for the CDR3: TGTGCCAGTAAGTCCGGAGGCGGGATTAATCAGCCCCAGCATTTT. Translation: CASKSGGGINQPQHF.

This rearrangement joins TRBV30 to TRBJ2-5; 9 bases are shared with TRBD2. V dropped 2 bases and J dropped 4; count of bases not matched to a gene: 8. This CDR3 contains 15 residues. From germline, CDR1 is GTSNPN and CDR2 SVGIG (reference sequence). For the CDR3, the DNA is TGTGCCTGGAGTTTAAGCGGGGGGAGGGGAGAGACCCAGTACTTC. Amino acids: CAWSLSGGRGETQYF.

V and J are TRBV10-3 and TRBJ1-3; 8 bases are shared with TRBD1. The CDR3 sequence is 19 residues long. The ends lost 6 bases at V and 0 bases at J; junction bases unmatched: 16. Germline CDR1 reads ENHRY; CDR2 reads SYGVKD. CDR3 region: CAISRINPGQASSGNTIYF. The CDR3 bases are TGTGCCATCAGCCGAATAAACCCGGGACAGGCCTCCTCTGGAAACACCATATATTTT.

The chain employs TRBV18 and TRBJ1-6; 7 bases agree with TRBD1. Trimming at V came to 3 bases and at J to 9 bases, leaving 11 bases not matched to a gene. The CDR3 loop spans 16 amino acids. Germline V lookup: CDR1 KGHSH, CDR2 LQKENI. The CDR3 DNA follows: TGTGCCAGCTCACCGACGGGACAGACCCGGGGTTCACCCCTCCACTTT. Encoded protein: CASSPTGQTRGSPLHF.

V is TRBV6-5 and J is TRBJ2-1, with D tentatively TRBD2 (5 bases). Trimming removed 2 bases from V and 13 bases from J, with 18 bases in between. CDR1 and CDR2 (germline): MNHEY, SVGAGI. This CDR3 contains 14 residues. The chain's CDR3 is CASSYASSGDLQFF. DNA for the CDR3: TGTGCCAGCAGTTACGCTTCCAGCGGAGACCTTCAGTTCTTC.

The genes are TRBV6-1 and TRBJ2-3, with unresolved D. CDR3 length equals 15 residues. V was pared by 1 base and J by 0 bases, with 8 bases between. The V gene's germline CDR1 is MNHNS and CDR2 SASEGT. This CDR3 reads CASSEGQTSTDTQYF. CDR3 coding DNA: TGTGCCAGCAGTGAAGGTCAAACTAGCACAGATACGCAGTATTTT.

This chain joins TRBV5-6 and TRBJ2-3, with TRBD2 matching 8 bases. This CDR3 spans 15 amino acids. The germline V gene has CDR1 SGHDT and CDR2 YYEEEE. J lost 5 bases, V lost 5 bases, and 10 bases had no gene match. The CDR3 loop reads CASRQGLVGLDTQYF. In nucleotides, the CDR3 is TGTGCCAGCAGACAGGGACTAGTGGGTTTAGATACGCAGTATTTT. Supplemented by reference TRBV5-6 and TRBJ2-3, the full variable domain reads DAGVTQSPTHLIKTRGQQVTLRCSPKSGHDTVSWYQQALGQGPQFIFQYYEEEERQRGNFPDRFSGHQFPNYSSELNVNALLLGDSALYLCASRQGLVGLDTQYFGPGTRLTVL.

The gene calls are TRBV28 and TRBJ1-2; possible D gene TRBD1, 5 bases. Trimming left V 4 bases short and J 2 bases short, with 11 bases between. This CDR3 has 14 amino acids. Germline V CDR1 and CDR2: MDHEN, SYDVKM. The CDR3: CASSSPGGNYGYTF. CDR3 coding DNA: TGTGCCAGCAGTTCTCCCGGGGGAAACTATGGCTACACCTTC.

V gene TRBV5-8 combines with J gene TRBJ1-2, with a weak D call TRBD1 (5 bases). Germline V lookup: CDR1 SGHTS, CDR2 YDEGEE. Trimming left V 7 bases short and J 2 bases short, with 15 bases between. CDR3 size: 14 residues. CDR3 in DNA: TGTGCCAGCCCCCCCTTTAAGGGGAACTATGGCTACACCTTC. It yields the protein CASPPFKGNYGYTF.

The chain links TRBV9 to TRBJ2-1; 7 bases are a match to TRBD2. The CDR3 runs 16 residues. The ends lost 2 bases at V and 10 bases at J; junction bases unmatched: 15. CDR1 is SGDLS and CDR2 is YYNGEE in the germline V gene. The CDR3 region has the DNA TGTGCCAGCAGCGTGGACTTTGATGGCGGGAGACACGAGCAGTTCTTC. This gives the protein CASSVDFDGGRHEQFF.

The gene calls are TRBV5-1 and TRBJ2-5; a possible D gene is TRBD2 (6 bases). The CDR3 loop spans 17 amino acids. Trimming took 6 bases from V and 0 from J, leaving 21 bases between them. Germline CDR1 and CDR2: SGHRS and YFSETQ. CDR3 in amino acids: CASNPGREITYQETQYF. In DNA form, the CDR3 reads TGCGCCAGCAACCCTGGACGGGAGATTACGTACCAAGAGACCCAGTACTTC.

The chain uses TRBV6-6 and TRBJ1-6; perhaps TRBD1 as D (6 bases). Trimming took off 6 bases at V and 3 bases at J, with 12 bases between the two ends. This CDR3 region has 15 residues. Germline-derived CDR1 and CDR2 are MNHNY and SVGAGI (reference sequence). As DNA, the CDR3 is TGTGCCAGCAGGAAAGGGGGGGGCTATAATTCACCCCTCCACTTT. It is translated as CASRKGGGYNSPLHF.

The CDR3 region is CASSEGVGQGIGYTF. The CDR3 coding sequence is TGTGCCAGCAGTGAAGGGGTTGGACAGGGGATTGGCTACACCTTC. This rearrangement joins TRBV6-1 to TRBJ1-2, with 9 bases fitting TRBD1. Germline V lookup: CDR1 MNHNS, CDR2 SASEGT. V was pared by 1 base and J by 7 bases, with 7 bases of the junction left unmatched. This CDR3 has 15 residues.

V and J are TRBV28 and TRBJ2-2; D is perhaps TRBD2 (7 bases). The CDR3 length is 15 residues. Germline V gene sequence: CDR1 MDHEN, CDR2 SYDVKM. Trimming stripped 2 bases from V and 4 bases from J, with 11 bases between. Written as DNA, the CDR3 is TGTGCCAGCAGTTTAGGGGGGGCCAGCACCGGGGAGCTGTTTTTT. Translating gives CASSLGGASTGELFF.

The rearrangement joins TRBV2 to TRBJ1-1; tentatively, D is TRBD1 (5 bases). V lost 9 bases and J lost 0, with 14 bases in between. Germline CDR1 and CDR2: SNHLY and FYNNEI. The CDR3 spans 14 residues. The DNA for the CDR3 is TGTGCCAGTAGAATAACAGGAATGAACACTGAAGCTTTCTTT. Translating gives CASRITGMNTEAFF.